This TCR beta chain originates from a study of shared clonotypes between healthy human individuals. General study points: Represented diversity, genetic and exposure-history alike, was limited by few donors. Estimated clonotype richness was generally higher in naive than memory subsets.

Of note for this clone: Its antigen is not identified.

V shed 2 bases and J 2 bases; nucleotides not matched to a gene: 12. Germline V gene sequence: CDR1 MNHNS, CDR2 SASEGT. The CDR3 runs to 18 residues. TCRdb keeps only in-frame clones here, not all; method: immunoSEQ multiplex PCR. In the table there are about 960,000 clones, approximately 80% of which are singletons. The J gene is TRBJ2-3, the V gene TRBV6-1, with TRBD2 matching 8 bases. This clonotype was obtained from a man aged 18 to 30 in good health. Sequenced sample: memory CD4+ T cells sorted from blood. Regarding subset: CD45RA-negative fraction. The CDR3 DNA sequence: TGTGCCAGCAGTGAAATGCCAAGTAGCGGGACCCACACAGATACGCAGTATTTT. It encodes CASSEMPSSGTHTDTQYF.